This TCR beta chain was documented in a study of long-term antiretroviral therapy in people with HIV. Trimming cost V 1 base and J 8 bases, with 11 bases left between them. The CDR3 contains 13 residues. Germline CDR1 and CDR2: SEHNR and FQNEAQ (reference sequence). Samples were assayed with immunoSEQ v3.0 at survey level. Sequencing was performed with immunoSEQ multiplex PCR; in TCRdb, only in-frame clones are kept and a portion is missing. In the table there are about 22,000 clones, 88% of which are singletons. At least two post-ART and at least one pre-ART PBMC sample were available for each donor. Study-level findings and limits: Clonal populations expanded prior to ART predominated within the repertoire at all time points. It was observed that HIV repertoires exhibited narrower CDR3 length ranges than controls.

Concerning this clone itself: What it recognizes is unknown.

The rearrangement joins TRBV7-9 to TRBJ1-2; D call uncertain. The sequenced sample was unsorted PBMCs, obtained 2.3 years after starting antiretroviral therapy. The sequence was obtained from a man aged 55 to 70 with HIV. The CDR3 spells CASSLGGLGGYTF. The CDR3 DNA reads as TGTGCCAGCAGCTTAGGAGGGCTAGGAGGCTACACCTTC.